This TCR beta chain was profiled in a study of radiotherapy plus CTLA-4 blockade in lung cancer. Sequencing used immunoSEQ multiplex PCR; TCRdb keeps in-frame clones, though not all of them. Among about 110,000 clones listed, over 75% were seen once. Details on this clone: Its target is unknown.

Findings of the study overall: Peripheral blood showed expansion of tumor-derived TCR clones after radiotherapy and ipilimumab. Interferon-beta, together with early blood T cell clone dynamics, reportedly best predicted response.

Material: peripheral blood, obtained from a patient treated with radiotherapy plus ipilimumab. The TCR sequence derives from a human donor with non-small cell lung cancer that progressed on radiotherapy plus ipilimumab. Some clones in this sample may be carry-over from other donors' samples.

CDR3 sequence reads: CASSQGIPGANSYEQYF. Written as DNA, the CDR3 is TGCGCCAGCAGCCAAGGCATCCCGGGAGCAAACTCCTACGAGCAGTACTTC. This sequence joins TRBV4-3 and TRBJ2-7; a possible D gene is TRBD2 (6 bases). This CDR3 contains 17 residues. Germline-derived CDR1 and CDR2 are LGHNA and YSLEER. Trimming removed 1 base at V and 0 bases at J, with 16 bases between.